Listed below are T cell receptor beta chains from one sample, sequenced in a study of OX40 agonist ivuxolimab in advanced cancers. Sequencing was performed with immunoSEQ multiplex PCR; in TCRdb, only in-frame clones are kept and a portion is missing. The sample yields about 62,000 clones, about 79% seen once. The source material was CD4+ or CD8+ T cells sorted from blood, sampled in a trial of the OX40 agonist ivuxolimab. These receptors were collected from an adult with an advanced solid tumor such as melanoma, head and neck, liver or kidney cancer. Each CDR3 is given with its conserved first and last residue. The D gene is left open where the match is weak. A clone size is listed for some rows: how often the clone was seen (once, few, many), or a class if it is expanded.

CDR3aa,CDR3nt,d_gene,j_gene,abundance,v_gene
CASSPRTGRGDTQYF,TGTGCCAGCTCACCACGTACAGGCCGGGGGGATACGCAGTATTTT,.,TRBJ2-3,.,TRBV18
CASALDISGYAF,TGTGCTAGTGCCTTGGACATTTCTGGCTACGCCTTC,.,TRBJ1-2,.,TRBV12-5
CASSLVQGNEQFF,TGCGCCAGCAGCTTGGTACAAGGGAATGAGCAGTTCTTC,.,TRBJ2-1,.,TRBV5-1
CASSLARQGMGGTEAFF,TGTGCCAGCAGTTTAGCCCGACAGGGGATGGGGGGGACTGAAGCTTTCTTT,TRBD1,TRBJ1-1,.,TRBV27
CASSTRTQTGELFF,TGTGCCAGTAGTACCCGGACCCAAACCGGGGAGCTGTTTTTT,.,TRBJ2-2,.,TRBV19
CASSTGSAALGDYTF,TGTGCCAGCAGTACAGGGTCAGCCGCTCTGGGGGACTACACCTTC,.,TRBJ1-2,medium-sized,TRBV6-1
CASSRYRGLRNYGYTF,TGTGCCAGCAGCCGTTACAGGGGGTTAAGAAACTATGGCTACACCTTC,TRBD1,TRBJ1-2,.,TRBV5-6
CASSLDGQYEQFF,TGCGCCAGCAGCCTAGACGGACAGTATGAGCAGTTCTTC,.,TRBJ2-1,.,TRBV5-1
CASSAGVGGGYEQYF,TGTGCCAGCAGCGCCGGGGTGGGCGGGGGCTACGAGCAGTACTTC,TRBD2,TRBJ2-7,.,TRBV9
CASSLYGLRDNYGYTF,TGCGCCAGCAGCTTGTACGGATTGAGGGATAACTATGGCTACACCTTC,.,TRBJ1-2,.,TRBV5-1
CASSLAGERAGGYTF,TGCGCCAGCAGCTTGGCCGGTGAGAGGGCCGGTGGCTACACCTTC,.,TRBJ1-2,.,TRBV5-1
CASSLTAMNTEAFF,TGTGCCAGTAGTTTGACGGCCATGAACACTGAAGCTTTCTTT,.,TRBJ1-1,.,TRBV19
CASSLGLSTDTQYF,TGTGCCAGCAGCTTGGGGCTTAGCACAGATACGCAGTATTTT,.,TRBJ2-3,.,TRBV5-4
CASSPQADSPLHF,TGTGCCAGCTCACCACAGGCCGATTCACCCCTCCACTTT,.,TRBJ1-6,few,TRBV18
CASSSARAQTGDTQYF,TGTGCCAGCAGCTCCGCTCGAGCCCAAACTGGAGATACGCAGTATTTT,.,TRBJ2-3,.,TRBV7-9